This entry lists 21 T cell receptor beta chains sequenced from one sample in a study of blood T cell repertoires in COVID-19. Repertoires were generated with immunoSEQ multiplex PCR, while TCRdb's copy carries only in-frame clones and drops some. Here the sample spans about 220,000 clones, roughly four fifths being singletons. Sequencing was done on a sample of peripheral blood. These receptors all come from an older woman with acute or convalescent COVID-19.

This CDR3 is CASSTQGYNQPQHF. As DNA, the CDR3 is TGTGCCAGCAGTACTCAGGGGTACAATCAGCCCCAGCATTTT. The rearrangement joins TRBV28 to TRBJ1-5, with D perhaps matching TRBD1 (6 bases). In germline, CDR1 is MDHEN, CDR2 SYDVKM. V lost 5 bases to trimming and J lost 3 bases, with 11 bases between them. The CDR3 length is 14 residues.

The gene calls are TRBV4-3 and TRBJ1-1; maybe TRBD1 (5 bases). The CDR3 length is 15 residues. From germline, CDR1 is LGHNA and CDR2 YSLEER. Trimming stripped 1 base from V and 9 bases from J, with 18 bases between. CDR3 region: CASSQGLGGFIKAFF. Written as DNA, the CDR3 is TGCGCCAGCAGCCAAGGGTTGGGGGGTTTTATTAAAGCTTTCTTT.

V gene TRBV28 combines with J gene TRBJ2-1; possible D gene TRBD2, 5 bases. CDR1 is MDHEN and CDR2 is SYDVKM in the germline V gene. With 7 bases removed from V and 0 bases from J, the gap between germline ends came to 13 bases. The CDR3 loop spans 15 amino acids. The CDR3 bases are TGTGCCAGCACCCAGAAAACTAGCTCCTACAATGAGCAGTTCTTC. It translates to CASTQKTSSYNEQFF.

The rearrangement links TRBV3-1 (or the pseudogene TRBV3-2) to TRBJ2-7; perhaps TRBD1 as D (6 bases). V lost 4 bases and J lost 3, with 10 bases in between. This CDR3 has 13 amino acids. Per the germline V gene, CDR1 is LGHDT and CDR2 is YNNKEL (reference sequence). CDR3 residues: CASSLQGIYEQYF. CDR3 DNA sequence: TGTGCCAGCAGCCTACAGGGTATCTACGAGCAGTACTTC.

This chain uses TRBV7-9 with TRBJ2-2; the match to TRBD1 covers 7 bases. The CDR3 totals 16 residues. The junction had 6 bases not matched to a gene; V was cut back by 2 bases and J by 3 bases. Germline-derived CDR1 and CDR2 are SEHNR and FQNEAQ (reference sequence). CDR3 amino acids: CASSLMRGLDTGELFF. Written as DNA, the CDR3 is TGTGCCAGCAGCTTAATGAGGGGGCTTGACACCGGGGAGCTGTTTTTT.

For this clone: This sample includes further DNA sequences coding for the same CDR3. The chain couples TRBV5-1 to TRBJ2-3, with a possible D match to TRBD1 (5 bases). V was shortened by 0 bases and J by 2 bases, with 7 bases between the two germline ends. Germline values: CDR1 SGHRS, CDR2 YFSETQ. CDR3 size: 14 residues. The CDR3 nucleotides are TGCGCCAGCAGCTTGGGACAGTTCACAGATACGCAGTATTTT. Amino acid sequence: CASSLGQFTDTQYF. The full variable domain, in which reference TRBV5-1 and TRBJ2-3 provide the parts outside the CDR3, is KAGVTQTPRYLIKTRGQQVTLSCSPISGHRSVSWYQQTPGQGLQFLFEYFSETQRNKGNFPGRFSGRQFSNSRSEMNVSTLELGDSALYLCASSLGQFTDTQYFGPGTRLTVL.

The chain couples TRBV2 to TRBJ2-7; tentatively, D is TRBD1 (5 bases). This CDR3 region has 11 residues. V was trimmed by 4 bases and J by 4 bases, leaving 5 bases between them. The germline V gene encodes CDR1 SNHLY and CDR2 FYNNEI. The CDR3 loop reads CASSGQYEQYF. DNA for the CDR3: TGTGCCAGCAGTGGACAGTACGAGCAGTACTTC.

The chain has TRBV7-9 and TRBJ1-2, with 7 bases lining up with TRBD1. Unmatched junction bases numbered 4, after V lost 0 bases and J lost 6 bases. CDR1 is SEHNR and CDR2 is FQNEAQ in the germline V gene (reference sequence). There are 14 residues in the CDR3. CDR3 loop: CASSLATGEDGYTF. The DNA for the CDR3 is TGTGCCAGCAGCTTAGCTACAGGGGAAGATGGCTACACCTTC.

This chain links TRBV5-1 with TRBJ2-7; 9 bases agree with TRBD1. Germline lookup yields CDR1 SGHRS and CDR2 YFSETQ. This CDR3 has 15 amino acids. V trimming: 0 bases; J trimming: 4 bases; junction bases outside the gene matches: 5. The CDR3 coding sequence is TGCGCCAGCAGCTTGGGACAGGGGGTAAAGTACGAGCAGTACTTC. Amino acid sequence: CASSLGQGVKYEQYF.

The rearrangement joins TRBV19 to TRBJ1-1; D is unclear. V lost 3 bases and J 0 bases, leaving 26 bases between the germline ends. The germline V gene has CDR1 LNHDA and CDR2 SQIVND (reference sequence). This CDR3 has 20 amino acids. CDR3 nucleotides: TGTGCCAGTAGTATCCACCTCTCCAGGTTACTCACTCCGATGAACACTGAAGCTTTCTTT. Encoded protein: CASSIHLSRLLTPMNTEAFF.

The CDR3 region is CASSLWDRAGQPQHF. The DNA for the CDR3 is TGTGCCAGCAGCTTGTGGGACAGGGCGGGTCAGCCCCAGCATTTT. This chain links TRBV5-6 with TRBJ1-5, with 9 bases aligning to TRBD1. This CDR3 has 15 amino acids. V lost 1 base, J lost 6 bases, and 5 bases stayed unmatched. Germline CDR1 and CDR2: SGHDT and YYEEEE.

This chain joins TRBV7-2 and TRBJ2-3; the D is unclear. In germline, CDR1 is SGHTA, CDR2 FQGNSA. The CDR3 is 14 residues long. V lost 1 base, J lost 2 bases, and 7 bases lay in between. This chain's CDR3 is CASSLGGVTDTQYF. The CDR3 nucleotides read TGTGCCAGCAGCTTAGGAGGTGTCACAGATACGCAGTATTTT.

The gene calls are TRBV5-1 and TRBJ2-7; D perhaps matches TRBD2 (5 bases). From germline, CDR1 is SGHRS and CDR2 YFSETQ. Trimming took 4 bases from V and 0 from J, leaving 11 bases between them. The CDR3 spans 14 residues. The CDR3 coding sequence is TGCGCCAGCAGCCCAGAGGGTATCTCCTACGAGCAGTACTTC. Encoded protein: CASSPEGISYEQYF.

This chain connects TRBV4-2 to TRBJ1-2; perhaps TRBD1 as D (5 bases). This CDR3 spans 15 amino acids. Germline-derived CDR1 and CDR2 are LGHNA and YNFKEQ. V lost 0 bases to trimming and J lost 0 bases, with 8 bases between them. The CDR3 here is CASSQELGANYGYTF. DNA of the CDR3: TGTGCCAGCAGCCAAGAGCTAGGGGCTAACTATGGCTACACCTTC.

Many counts were recorded for this clone. The rearrangement joins TRBV4-3 to TRBJ1-4; 11 nucleotides line up with TRBD1. Per germline, CDR1 LGHNA and CDR2 YSLEER. The CDR3 sequence is 16 residues long. V was pared by 0 bases and J by 10 bases, with 7 bases of the junction left unmatched. CDR3 sequence reads: CASSQERTGGRGKLFF. CDR3 nucleotide sequence: TGCGCCAGCAGCCAAGAACGGACAGGGGGCAGAGGAAAACTGTTTTTT.

The CDR3 DNA sequence: TGCGCCAGCAGCTTGAGATTAGGCGGGGATCTCAACACTGAAGCTTTCTTT. Translated, it gives CASSLRLGGDLNTEAFF. The V gene is TRBV5-1, the J gene TRBJ1-1, with D uncertain. Germline V gives CDR1 SGHRS, CDR2 YFSETQ. The CDR3 consists of 17 residues. V was clipped by 1 base and J by 2 bases, with 18 bases between them.

This rearrangement joins TRBV5-1 to TRBJ1-6; 8 nucleotides match TRBD1. This CDR3 comprises 13 residues. Germline lookup yields CDR1 SGHRS and CDR2 YFSETQ. After removal of 5 bases from V and 9 bases from J, the junction contained 4 bases not matched to a gene. CDR3 amino acids: CASRTGEGSPLHF. CDR3 in DNA: TGCGCCAGCAGGACAGGGGAAGGTTCACCCCTCCACTTT.

Here the CDR3 DNA reads TGCGCCAGCAACCGCGACAGGACAGGCAATGCCAACGTCCTGACTTTC. The encoded protein is CASNRDRTGNANVLTF. The chain combines TRBV5-1 with TRBJ2-6, with TRBD1 matching over 7 bases. Trimming took 6 bases from V and 7 from J; bases not matched to a gene: 13. Germline lookup yields CDR1 SGHRS and CDR2 YFSETQ. The CDR3 covers 16 residues.

The chain carries TRBV6-6 and TRBJ1-4, with 7 bases aligning to TRBD1. J gave up 3 bases and V 6 bases, and 4 bases lay outside the gene matches. The CDR3 extends over 14 amino acids. Germline CDR1 reads MNHNY; CDR2 reads SVGAGI (reference sequence). The CDR3 bases are TGTGCCAGCAGAACAGGGGTATCTAATGAAAAACTGTTTTTT. Translated: CASRTGVSNEKLFF.

The genes are TRBV5-1 and TRBJ2-7; 10 nucleotides match TRBD1. Germline V CDR1 and CDR2: SGHRS, YFSETQ. This CDR3 is 14 amino acids long. V was pared by 4 bases and J by 2 bases, with 3 bases of the junction left unmatched. The CDR3 reads CASSPGTGAYEQYF. The CDR3 bases are TGCGCCAGCAGCCCCGGGACAGGGGCCTACGAGCAGTACTTC.

The chain's CDR3 is CASSLAGGFGEKLFF. The CDR3, as DNA: TGTGCCAGCAGCTTAGCCGGGGGGTTCGGTGAAAAACTGTTTTTT. J is TRBJ1-4 and V is TRBV7-2, with a tentative D call TRBD1 (5 bases). Germline V gene lookup returns CDR1 SGHTA and CDR2 FQGNSA. There are 15 residues in the CDR3. The V gene lost 0 bases and the J gene lost 7 bases, with 12 bases spanning the gap. Combining the CDR3 with reference TRBV7-2 and TRBJ1-4 gives the whole variable domain GAGVSQSPSNKVTEKGKDVELRCDPISGHTALYWYRQSLGQGLEFLIYFQGNSAPDKSGLPSDRFSAERTGGSVSTLTIQRTQQEDSAVYLCASSLAGGFGEKLFFGSGTQLSVL.